This T cell receptor beta chain was found in a study of shared clonotypes between healthy human individuals. The authors' processing: Sequence data from immunoSEQ were junction-only and lacked quality scores; consequently, filtering differed. The data were produced by immunoSEQ multiplex PCR, yet TCRdb's version contains in-frame clones alone and is incomplete. V and J calls and clone size are given by that table; D and trimming were obtained from the DNA. The repertoire holds under 130,000 clones, about 70% seen once, with about 24% in the top ten. V was cut by 5 bases and J by 0 bases, with 12 bases left in between. This CDR3 region has 15 residues. Germline assignment: CDR1 SGHTA and CDR2 FQGTGA. Every donor, a Caucasian adult, lived in Nashville, Tennessee.

The sample consisted of memory CD8+ T cells sorted from blood. Documented subset: CD45RO+ cells pooled with CCR7-negative TemRA cells. The chain is built from TRBV7-3 and TRBJ2-3, with D possibly matching TRBD1 (6 bases). The source is a woman younger than 45 in good health. The CDR3 DNA sequence: TGTGCCAGCAGCACGGGGACAACTAGCACAGATACGCAGTATTTT. It specifies CASSTGTTSTDTQYF. Variable domain in full (rest from reference TRBV7-3 and TRBJ2-3): GAGVSQTPSNKVTEKGKYVELRCDPISGHTALYWYRQSLGQGPEFLIYFQGTGAADDSGLPNDRFFAVRPEGSVSTLKIQRTERGDSAVYLCASSTGTTSTDTQYFGPGTRLTVL.